This T cell receptor beta chain was recovered during a study of T cell clonality in common variable immunodeficiency. This table comes from immunoSEQ multiplex PCR, and its TCRdb copy is limited to in-frame clones, with some not included. There are about 52,000 clones in the sample, none observed a single time. Germline assignment: CDR1 LNHDA and CDR2 SQIVND (reference sequence). The CDR3 totals 17 residues. V trimming: 1 base; J trimming: 4 bases; junction bases outside the gene matches: 5. This clone has ten or more counts. The read is 3 residues too short to cover the CDR3 end, so that end is filled in from the germline J gene.

This chain joins TRBV19 and TRBJ2-1, with 12 bases fitting TRBD2. Source material: peripheral blood mononuclear cells. This sequence was found in a person aged 18 to 75 in good health. The CDR3 DNA, read in part, is TGTGCCAGTAGTATAGGACTAGCGGGGGCCAATTACAATGAG. Encoded protein: CASSIGLAGANYNE. The CDR3, in full, reads CASSIGLAGANYNEQFF.